The rows below give T cell receptor beta chains drawn from one sample of a study of blood T cell repertoires in COVID-19. The protocol was immunoSEQ multiplex PCR, while the TCRdb copy is restricted to in-frame clones and leaves out a portion. The data hold approximately 490,000 clones, with around 87% observed a single time. The sequenced sample consisted of PBMCs or T cells enriched from blood (not recorded which). Receptor source: a woman younger than 30 who had recovered from COVID-19. Each CDR3 is given with its conserved first and last residue. D genes are given only for firm matches. Only some rows state a clone size, as once, few, many or a class for expanded clones.

d_call	j_call	clone_size	v_call	cdr3_nt	cdr3_aa
.	TRBJ2-5	.	TRBV10-2	TGCGCCAGCAGTGAGTCTAGTCCCCGAGAGACCCAGTACTTC	CASSESSPRETQYF
.	TRBJ2-2	.	TRBV3-1/TRBV3-2	TGTGCCAGCAGCCTTGCTCCGGACACCGGGGAGCTGTTTTTT	CASSLAPDTGELFF
TRBD2	TRBJ2-3	.	TRBV6-1	TGTGCCAGCAGTGATCTAGCGGGGGGAGGAGATACGCAGTATTTT	CASSDLAGGGDTQYF
TRBD1	TRBJ1-2	.	TRBV28	TGTGCCAGCACCCCAATGTCTCCGGGACAGGAGGTTTTAACTAAGGGCTACACCTTC	CASTPMSPGQEVLTKGYTF
TRBD1	TRBJ1-1	once	TRBV28	TGTGCCAGCAGTTTAGGAGGGGGCGGGACTGAAGCTTTCTTT	CASSLGGGGTEAFF
TRBD1	TRBJ1-2	.	TRBV3-1/TRBV3-2	TGTGCCAGCAGCCGGGACAGGGTCCCCCGGAGGTATGGCTACACCTTC	CASSRDRVPRRYGYTF
.	TRBJ2-1	.	TRBV5-6	TGTGCCAGCAGCTTATATCAGGGTGGTGAGCAGTTCTTC	CASSLYQGGEQFF
.	TRBJ1-4	once	TRBV6-5	TGTGCCAGCAGTTACTCAGAGGGAGCAACTAATGAAAAACTGTTTTTT	CASSYSEGATNEKLFF
.	TRBJ2-2	.	TRBV18	TGTGCCAGCCCCGCGGGGGCCGGGCATGCCGGGGAGCTGTTTTTT	CASPAGAGHAGELFF
.	TRBJ1-1	.	TRBV7-9	TGTGCCAGCAGCTTAGCGGGGTTCAGGGACACTGAAGCTTTCTTT	CASSLAGFRDTEAFF
TRBD1	TRBJ1-6	few	TRBV7-9	TGTGCCAGCAGCAACGACGGGACAGGCTTTAATTCACCCCTCCACTTT	CASSNDGTGFNSPLHF
.	TRBJ1-2	.	TRBV6-5	TGTGCCAGCAGTTTTAGAACAGCTAACTATGGCTACACCTTC	CASSFRTANYGYTF
.	TRBJ2-1	.	TRBV27	TGTGCCAGCAGTTCACCAGGGATCATATACAATGAGCAGTTCTTC	CASSSPGIIYNEQFF
TRBD2	TRBJ2-7	.	TRBV4-1	TGCGCCAGCAGCCAAGTGTCGCTAGCGGGCTCCTACGAGCAGTACTTC	CASSQVSLAGSYEQYF
.	TRBJ2-1	.	TRBV11-1	TGTGCCAGCAGCTTAAGCGATGAGCAGTTCTTC	CASSLSDEQFF
TRBD2	TRBJ2-3	.	TRBV3-1/TRBV3-2	TGTGCCAGCAGCCCCTTGTCCGGGCGGGGGAGGGAAGATACGCAGTATTTT	CASSPLSGRGREDTQYF
TRBD1	TRBJ1-2	.	TRBV30	TGTGCCTGGAAAGCCTGGACAGGGCGTGGCTACACCTTC	CAWKAWTGRGYTF
.	TRBJ1-5	.	TRBV29-1	TGCCCCCCGGGGGGGGTTTGGATAAGGAATCAGCCCCAGCATTTT	CPPGGVWIRNQPQHF
.	TRBJ2-1	few	TRBV21-1	TGTGCCAGCAGCAACATGGAAGGGCGGGGACAGGGATCCTCATTCGGCCCCTACAATGAGCAGTTCTTC	CASSNMEGRGQGSSFGPYNEQFF
.	TRBJ1-4	.	TRBV10-2	TGCGCCAGCAGTGAGTCTGGGGCGGGAGTTGAAAAACTGTTTTTT	CASSESGAGVEKLFF
.	TRBJ2-7	.	TRBV5-1	TGCGCCAGCAGCCCGACAGGAGGCTCCTACGAGCAGTACTTC	CASSPTGGSYEQYF
.	TRBJ1-3	.	TRBV11-2	TGTGCCAGCAGCCCCCTGGGGGGATCCTCGGAAGAAAACACCATATATTTT	CASSPLGGSSEENTIYF
TRBD2	TRBJ2-3	.	TRBV9	TGTGCCAGCAGCGTAGATTTAGCGGGGGGGTGGACAGATACGCAGTATTTT	CASSVDLAGGWTDTQYF
.	TRBJ2-6	.	TRBV7-9	TGTGCCAGCAGCTCAGCCCGGGACACTGGGGCCAACGTCCTGACTTTC	CASSSARDTGANVLTF
.	TRBJ1-6	.	TRBV9	TGTGCCAGCAGCGTAACGGTTAATAATTCACCCCTCCACTTT	CASSVTVNNSPLHF
.	TRBJ2-3	.	TRBV27	TGTGCCAGCAGTTTAGTTGGGGGGGGCCGGACAGATACGCAGTATTTT	CASSLVGGGRTDTQYF
.	TRBJ2-7	.	TRBV5-5	TGTGCCAGCAGCCCGGATGGGGGGACCTACGAGCAGTACTTC	CASSPDGGTYEQYF
.	TRBJ2-6	few	TRBV6-4	TGTGCCAGCAGTGGTGTCGGGGGTTCTGGGGCCAACGTCCTGACTTTC	CASSGVGGSGANVLTF
TRBD1	TRBJ1-1	once	TRBV2	TGTGCCAGCAGCGAACAGGGGCCGAACACTGAAGCTTTCTTT	CASSEQGPNTEAFF
.	TRBJ1-5	.	TRBV30	TGTGCCTGGAGGACAGAAATTGAAAAAGGTCAGCCCCAGCATTTT	CAWRTEIEKGQPQHF
.	TRBJ2-5	once	TRBV5-5	TGTGCCAGCAGCTTGGAAACTCTAGAGACCCAGTACTTC	CASSLETLETQYF
TRBD2	TRBJ2-5	.	TRBV12-5	TGTGCTAGTGGTTTAGGGACTATCCGAGAGACCCAGTACTTC	CASGLGTIRETQYF
TRBD1	TRBJ1-2	.	TRBV2	TGTGCCAGCGAAACAGGGGGCGGCGGCTACACCTTC	CASETGGGGYTF
.	TRBJ2-7	.	TRBV28	TGTGCCAGCAGTTTATTACATGCCAGAAAGCAGTACTTC	CASSLLHARKQYF
TRBD1	TRBJ1-1	.	TRBV7-9	TGTGCCAGCATCAGGACAGGGGTCGGGGTAGAGAACACTGAAGCTTTCTTT	CASIRTGVGVENTEAFF
TRBD1	TRBJ1-4	.	TRBV12-3/TRBV12-4	TGTGCCAGCAGTCGGACAGGGAATGAAAAACTGTTTTTT	CASSRTGNEKLFF
.	TRBJ1-1	.	TRBV3-1/TRBV3-2	TGTGCCAGCAGCCAAGCAAGCCGGGGCACTGAAGCTTTCTTT	CASSQASRGTEAFF
.	TRBJ2-1	.	TRBV5-4	TGTGCCAGCAGCTTGGCCGGGGGACGGCTCAATGAGCAGTTCTTC	CASSLAGGRLNEQFF
.	TRBJ1-6	.	TRBV7-2	TGTGCCAGCAGCTTAGACGGGAATTCACCCCTCCACTTT	CASSLDGNSPLHF
TRBD2	TRBJ2-7	.	TRBV5-1	TGCGCCAGCAGCAGGACTAGCGGTTACTACGAGCAGTACTTC	CASSRTSGYYEQYF
.	TRBJ2-2	once	TRBV6-2/TRBV6-3	TGTGCCAGCAGTTACGGGGGGACGAACACCGGGGAGCTGTTTTTT	CASSYGGTNTGELFF
.	TRBJ2-1	few	TRBV28	TGTGCCAGCAGTTTGGTATGGTCGGAGAATGAGCAGTTCTTC	CASSLVWSENEQFF
.	TRBJ1-1	.	TRBV5-1	TGCGCCAGCAGCTTGGGCAGGGATACTGAAGCTTTCTTT	CASSLGRDTEAFF
.	TRBJ1-1	.	TRBV10-3	TGTGCCACCCTCCCCGACGCGAGCGGGGAAGCTTTCTTT	CATLPDASGEAFF
TRBD1	TRBJ1-2	.	TRBV7-2	TGTGCCAGCAGCTTAGGAAGGACAGGGCCCTCCAACTATGGCTACACCTTC	CASSLGRTGPSNYGYTF
.	TRBJ2-7	.	TRBV3-1/TRBV3-2	TGTGCCAGCAGCCAATTTAGTGGGGCCCTCTACGAGCAGTACTTC	CASSQFSGALYEQYF
.	TRBJ2-6	.	TRBV5-1	TGCGCCAGCAGCTTAGGGGGAACTGGGGCCAACGTCCTGACTTTC	CASSLGGTGANVLTF
TRBD1	TRBJ1-2	.	TRBV30	TGTGCCTGGAGTACGCATTCCGGGACAGGGGAAGGGGCCTATGGCTACACCTTC	CAWSTHSGTGEGAYGYTF
.	TRBJ1-2	once	TRBV12-3/TRBV12-4	TGTGCCAGCAGTGGGGGGAGGGAGGGCTACACCTTC	CASSGGREGYTF
TRBD2	TRBJ2-5	.	TRBV20-1	TGCAGTGCTAGTCGGACTAGCGGGGGAATGGGGACCCAGTACTTC	CSASRTSGGMGTQYF
.	TRBJ1-2	.	TRBV13	TGTGCCAGCAGCTTATCTTTGGCCGCATATGGCTACACCTTC	CASSLSLAAYGYTF
TRBD1	TRBJ1-1	.	TRBV7-6	TGTGCCAGCAGCTCGGACAGGGTGAAGACTTTCTTT	CASSSDRVKTFF
.	TRBJ1-2	.	TRBV20-1	TGCAGTGCTCCCCAGGCCTATGGCTACACCTTC	CSAPQAYGYTF
.	TRBJ1-6	.	TRBV27	TGTGCCAGCAGTTCATCCAGCTCCTATAATTCACCCCTCCACTTT	CASSSSSSYNSPLHF